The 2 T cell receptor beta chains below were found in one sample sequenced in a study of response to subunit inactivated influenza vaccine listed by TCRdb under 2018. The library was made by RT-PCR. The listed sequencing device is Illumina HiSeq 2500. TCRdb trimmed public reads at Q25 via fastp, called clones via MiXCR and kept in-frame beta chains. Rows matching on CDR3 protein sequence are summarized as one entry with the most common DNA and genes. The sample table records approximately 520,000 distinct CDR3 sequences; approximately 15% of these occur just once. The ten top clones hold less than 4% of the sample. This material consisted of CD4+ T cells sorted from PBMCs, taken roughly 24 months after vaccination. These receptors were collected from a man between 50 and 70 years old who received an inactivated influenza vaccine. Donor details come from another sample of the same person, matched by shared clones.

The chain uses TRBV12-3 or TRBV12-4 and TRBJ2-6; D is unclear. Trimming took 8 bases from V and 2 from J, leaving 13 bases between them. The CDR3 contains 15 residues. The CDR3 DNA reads TGTGCCAGCGGGCAGGTAAAGGCTGGGGCCAACGTCCTGACTTTC. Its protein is CASGQVKAGANVLTF.

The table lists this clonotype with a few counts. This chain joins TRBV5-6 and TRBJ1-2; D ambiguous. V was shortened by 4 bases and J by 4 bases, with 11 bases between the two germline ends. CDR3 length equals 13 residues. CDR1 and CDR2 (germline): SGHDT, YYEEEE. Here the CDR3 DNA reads TGTGCCAGCAGCCCGCGACGAGGCTATGGCTACACCTTC. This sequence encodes CASSPRRGYGYTF.